This TCR beta chain was observed in a study of blood T cell repertoires in COVID-19. Using immunoSEQ multiplex PCR, the repertoire was profiled, and TCRdb retains in-frame clones only, with some absent. The table shows tens of thousands of clones, with about four fifths occurring only once. This TCR was recovered from a woman in her sixties or seventies with acute or convalescent COVID-19. Sequencing used peripheral blood.

The CDR3 loop is CASSSLPTVGYNEQFF. The CDR3 nucleotides read TGTGCCAGCAGCTCCCTCCCGACAGTTGGCTACAATGAGCAGTTCTTC. The chain carries TRBV7-3 and TRBJ2-1, with D tentatively TRBD1 (5 bases). Germline V lookup: CDR1 SGHTA, CDR2 FQGTGA. This CDR3 region has 16 residues. V lost 4 bases and J 3 bases, leaving 16 bases between the germline ends.